Following are 27 T cell receptor beta chains from one sample sequenced in a study of T cells in Graves' hyperthyroidism and ophthalmopathy. TCR beta CDR3 region amplification was performed from RNA transcripts. First-round RT-PCR with HTBI primers amplified the TCR CDR3 region. TCRdb called the multiplex PCR reads again in MiXCR, with one record for every CDR3 protein. The sample comprises hundreds of thousands of distinct CDR3 sequences, 14% to 15% of which are singletons, and 13% rests with the top ten. Source material: blood. The receptors come from a man between 18 and 29 years old with Graves' ophthalmopathy.

The rearrangement uses TRBV12-3 or TRBV12-4 and TRBJ2-7; D not resolved. The CDR3 extends over 12 amino acids. V lost 7 bases to trimming and J lost 4 bases, with 11 bases between them. The CDR3 reads CASKSPGYEQYF. CDR3 DNA sequence: TGTGCCAGCAAATCCCCCGGATACGAGCAGTACTTC.

The V call is TRBV20-1, the J call TRBJ2-7, with D tentatively TRBD2 (6 bases). The CDR3 spans 15 residues. V was pared by 6 bases and J by 2 bases, with 20 bases between. Germline CDR1 DFQATT, CDR2 SNEGSKA (reference sequence). As DNA, the CDR3 is TGCAGTGCCTCAGCTTTGAGGGAGGCTCCCTACGAGCAGTACTTC. Encoded protein: CSASALREAPYEQYF.

At least ten counts were recorded for this clonotype. V and J are TRBV24-1 and TRBJ1-1; no firm D call. CDR3 length: 14 residues. Trimming took 2 bases from V and 2 from J, leaving 8 bases between them. CDR1 is KGHDR, CDR2 SFDVKD, per germline. CDR3 sequence: CATSDSKLNTEAFF. As DNA, the CDR3 is TGTGCCACCAGTGATTCAAAGCTAAACACTGAAGCTTTCTTT.

This clonotype was seen repeatedly, ten times or more. The chain joins TRBV6-1 to TRBJ2-1, with 8 bases fitting TRBD2. CDR1 and CDR2 (germline): MNHNS, SASEGT. The ends lost 4 bases at V and 7 bases at J; junction bases unmatched: 9. This CDR3 has 15 amino acids. CDR3 bases: TGTGCCAGCAGTGCACCGGGACTAGGGAGGAATGAGCAGTTCTTC. It translates to CASSAPGLGRNEQFF.

This clonotype came up many times. This chain uses TRBV5-1 with TRBJ2-7, with TRBD1 matching 9 bases. V lost 2 bases, J lost 6 bases, and 6 bases stayed unmatched. Germline loops: CDR1 SGHRS, CDR2 YFSETQ. This CDR3 comprises 14 residues. In nucleotides, the CDR3 is TGCGCCAGCAGCTTCGGACAGGGGAACGGCGAGCAGTACTTC. Translation gives CASSFGQGNGEQYF.

This clonotype showed up just a few times. The chain links TRBV9 to TRBJ1-3, with 7 bases identical to TRBD1. This CDR3 has 16 residues. Germline CDR1 is SGDLS and CDR2 is YYNGEE. V lost 7 bases and J lost 0; bases outside the gene matches: 10. The chain's CDR3 is CASAPDRQSSGNTIYF. CDR3 nucleotide sequence: TGTGCCAGCGCTCCGGACAGGCAGAGCTCTGGAAACACCATATATTTT. Supplemented by reference TRBV9 and TRBJ1-3, the full variable domain reads DSGVTQTPKHLITATGQRVTLRCSPRSGDLSVYWYQQSLDQGLQFLIQYYNGEERAKGNILERFSAQQFPDLHSELNLSSLELGDSALYFCASAPDRQSSGNTIYFGEGSWLTVV.

The chain employs TRBV27 and TRBJ2-5; D gene unclear. Trimming left V 8 bases short and J 2 bases short, with 9 bases between. Germline V CDR1 and CDR2: MNHEY, SMNVEV (reference sequence). The CDR3 contains 12 residues. The CDR3 reads CASGPTQETQYF. The CDR3 nucleotides read TGTGCCAGCGGACCGACGCAAGAGACCCAGTACTTC.

This clonotype was counted only a few times. The chain links TRBV25-1 to TRBJ1-1, with 7 bases fitting TRBD1. The CDR3 loop spans 16 amino acids. V lost 2 bases to trimming and J lost 4 bases; unmatched junction nucleotides: 10. CDR1 is MGHDK, CDR2 SYGVNS, per germline. The CDR3 DNA reads as TGTGCCAGCAGTGAACCCAGACAGGGAAGGGGCACTGAAGCTTTCTTT. It translates to CASSEPRQGRGTEAFF.

Only a few counts were recorded for this clonotype. CDR3 DNA sequence: TGTGCCAGCAGCCACGACGGTAGGTCGGGCAAAAACATTCAGTACTTC. Its protein is CASSHDGRSGKNIQYF. This chain connects TRBV3-1 to TRBJ2-4; unclear D gene. The CDR3 is made up of 16 amino acids. V was shortened by 3 bases and J by 3 bases, with 15 bases between the two germline ends. The V gene's germline CDR1 is LGHDT and CDR2 YNNKEL (reference sequence). The entire variable domain, with the rest obtained from reference TRBV3-1 and TRBJ2-4, is as follows: DTAVSQTPKYLVTQMGNDKSIKCEQNLGHDTMYWYKQDSKKFLKIMFSYNNKELIINETVPNRFSPKSPDKAHLNLHINSLELGDSAVYFCASSHDGRSGKNIQYFGAGTRLSVL.

There are many counts of this clonotype. The chain uses TRBV3-1 and TRBJ1-5; no reliable D call. Trimming removed 1 base from V and 2 bases from J, with 9 bases in between. Germline loops: CDR1 LGHDT, CDR2 YNNKEL (reference sequence). The CDR3 runs 15 residues. CDR3: CASSQGVSGNQPQHF. In DNA form, the CDR3 reads TGTGCCAGCAGCCAAGGGGTAAGCGGCAATCAGCCCCAGCATTTT.

On this clonotype: Germline and junction disagree at one end, which may indicate a read error. The rearrangement links TRBV7-7 to TRBJ1-6, with D hard to call. This CDR3 is built from 19 residues. Per germline, CDR1 SSHAT and CDR2 FNYEAQ (reference sequence). The CDR3 region is CASSLAATAGGGYNSPLHF. DNA for the CDR3: TGTGCTAGCAGCTTAGCGGCCACGGCCGGTGGTGGCTATAATTCACCCCTCCACTTT.

This chain links TRBV9 with TRBJ2-7, with D unresolved. This CDR3 is built from 11 residues. Germline CDR1 SGDLS, CDR2 YYNGEE. V was trimmed by 5 bases and J by 5 bases, leaving 8 bases between them. CDR3 amino acids: CASSTDDEQYF. In DNA form, the CDR3 reads TGTGCCAGCAGTACGGACGACGAGCAGTACTTC.

The chain employs TRBV24-1 and TRBJ2-6; unclear D gene. Trimming shortened V by 3 bases and J by 0 bases, and 11 bases separated the two germline ends. Germline CDR1 and CDR2: KGHDR and SFDVKD. This CDR3 contains 17 residues. The CDR3 region has the DNA TGTGCCACCAGTGATGGCGCTCCGAGCTCTGGGGCCAACGTCCTGACTTTC. Translating it yields CATSDGAPSSGANVLTF.

The V call is TRBV29-1, the J call TRBJ1-2, with a tentative D call TRBD1 (6 bases). From germline, CDR1 is SQVTM and CDR2 ANQGSEA. Deletions cut 6 bases from V and 7 bases from J, with 15 bases between. The CDR3 has 12 residues. The CDR3 loop is CSVEEGGVGYTF. CDR3 in DNA: TGCAGCGTCGAGGAGGGGGGAGTTGGCTACACCTTC.

This clonotype has just a few counts. At one end, the junction sequence differs from germline, possibly due to a read error. The chain carries TRBV10-3 and TRBJ1-1, with D unresolved. The germline gives CDR1 ENHRY, CDR2 SYGVKD. CDR3 length: 14 amino acids. The CDR3 protein is CAISEGLRNTETFF. The DNA for the CDR3 is TGTGCCATCAGTGAGGGGTTGCGGAACACTGAAACTTTCTTT.

At least ten counts were recorded for this clonotype. The chain carries TRBV5-1 and TRBJ1-1; D is uncertain. Trimming removed 2 bases at V and 11 bases at J, with 10 bases between. Germline V lookup: CDR1 SGHRS, CDR2 YFSETQ. CDR3 length: 11 amino acids. The CDR3 nucleotides are TGCGCCAGCAGCTTCGTAGGGTGGGCTTTCTTT. Its translation: CASSFVGWAFF.

This clonotype was picked up a small number of times. This chain links TRBV25-1 with TRBJ2-3; 12 nucleotides agree with TRBD2. The CDR3 loop spans 16 amino acids. The germline CDR1 and CDR2 sequences are MGHDK and SYGVNS. V lost 4 bases to trimming and J lost 4 bases; unmatched junction nucleotides: 6. In DNA, the CDR3 is TGTGCCAGCAGTGCGGTGACTAGCGGGAGAGCAGATACGCAGTATTTT. Its protein is CASSAVTSGRADTQYF.

This clonotype showed up just a few times. Here the CDR3 reads CASSEPRRAQYF. The DNA of the CDR3 is TGTGCCAGCAGTGAACCACGGAGGGCTCAGTACTTC. The chain links TRBV6-1 to TRBJ2-4, with TRBD2 as a possible D gene (6 bases). Germline CDR1 and CDR2: MNHNS and SASEGT. V gave up 2 bases and J gave up 12 bases, with 11 bases separating them. This CDR3 has 12 residues.

This clonotype was detected many times. This sequence joins TRBV7-9 and TRBJ2-5; 7 bases fit TRBD1. The germline CDR1 and CDR2 sequences are SEHNR and FQNEAQ (reference sequence). V lost 4 bases to trimming and J lost 5 bases; unmatched junction nucleotides: 13. The CDR3 extends over 16 amino acids. CDR3 nucleotides: TGTGCCAGCAGCTCGGGGCAGGGGGATGGACGGGAGACCCAGTACTTC. As protein: CASSSGQGDGRETQYF.

The table lists this clonotype with many counts. V gene TRBV7-2 combines with J gene TRBJ2-1, with D possibly TRBD2 on 6 matching bases. Germline V gene lookup returns CDR1 SGHTA and CDR2 FQGNSA. The CDR3 loop spans 16 amino acids. Between the trimmed V and J ends, which lost 0 bases and 2 bases, there was a span of 11 bases. In DNA, the CDR3 is TGTGCCAGCAGCTTAGCTTTGGGCGGGACCTACAATGAGCAGTTCTTC. Protein product: CASSLALGGTYNEQFF.

The chain uses TRBV6-2 or TRBV6-3 and TRBJ2-1; D possibly corresponds to TRBD2 (5 bases). Per germline, CDR1 MNHEY and CDR2 SVGEGT. Between the trimmed V and J ends, which lost 10 bases and 2 bases, there was a span of 6 bases. The CDR3 length is 11 residues. The CDR3: CATGTYNEQFF. CDR3 DNA sequence: TGTGCCACCGGGACCTACAATGAGCAGTTCTTC.

There are many counts of this clonotype. V gene TRBV6-1 combines with J gene TRBJ2-3, with D tentatively TRBD2 (6 bases). Trimming shortened V by 1 base and J by 1 base, and 9 bases separated the two germline ends. Germline assignment: CDR1 MNHNS and CDR2 SASEGT. The CDR3 has 15 residues. CDR3 sequence: CASSEDGGGTDTQYF. In DNA, the CDR3 is TGTGCCAGCAGTGAAGATGGCGGGGGCACAGATACGCAGTATTTT.

This clonotype was recorded at least ten times. CDR3 protein: CSAASHSGRAGEQYF. In DNA form, the CDR3 reads TGCAGTGCAGCTAGCCATAGCGGGAGGGCTGGTGAGCAGTACTTC. The J gene is TRBJ2-7, the V gene TRBV20-1; TRBD2 aligns across 11 bases. The CDR3 consists of 15 residues. J was trimmed by 7 bases and V by 6 bases; bases with no gene match: 14. Germline loops: CDR1 DFQATT, CDR2 SNEGSKA (reference sequence).

This clonotype was counted between two and nine times. The chain combines TRBV10-3 with TRBJ2-7; D is unresolved. Germline CDR1 is ENHRY and CDR2 is SYGVKD. The CDR3 has 13 amino acids. Trimming took 3 bases from V and 3 from J, leaving 9 bases between them. CDR3 nucleotides: TGTGCCATCAGTGAACCAATCATCTACGAGCAGTACTTC. Amino acids: CAISEPIIYEQYF.

This clonotype was recorded many times. The chain is built from TRBV12-5 and TRBJ1-1; D remains ambiguous. Germline values: CDR1 LGHNT, CDR2 FRNRAP. The CDR3 extends over 13 amino acids. Between the trimmed V and J ends, which lost 3 bases and 1 base, there was a span of 6 bases. The CDR3 DNA reads TGTGCTAGTGGTTTCTGGCAGAACACTGAAGCTTTCTTT. Translated, it gives CASGFWQNTEAFF.

This clonotype was seen more than once but under ten times. The genes are TRBV6-7 and TRBJ2-1; D may be TRBD2 (5 bases). TRBV6-7 is treated as an ORF (open reading frame) with a function not yet certain. The V end lost 6 bases, the J end lost 9 bases, and 12 bases lay between the germline ends. CDR3 length equals 12 residues. CDR3 in amino acids: CASSPTGSEQFF. In nucleotides, the CDR3 is TGTGCCAGCAGCCCCACGGGGAGTGAGCAGTTCTTC.

This clonotype has at least ten counts. The CDR3 spells CASSFGLHYNEQFF. The CDR3 nucleotides are TGTGCCAGCAGTTTCGGACTACACTACAATGAGCAGTTCTTC. The gene calls are TRBV27 and TRBJ2-1; a possible D gene is TRBD2 (6 bases). The CDR3 covers 14 residues. The germline gives CDR1 MNHEY, CDR2 SMNVEV (reference sequence). Between the trimmed V and J ends, which lost 3 bases and 3 bases, there was a span of 9 bases.